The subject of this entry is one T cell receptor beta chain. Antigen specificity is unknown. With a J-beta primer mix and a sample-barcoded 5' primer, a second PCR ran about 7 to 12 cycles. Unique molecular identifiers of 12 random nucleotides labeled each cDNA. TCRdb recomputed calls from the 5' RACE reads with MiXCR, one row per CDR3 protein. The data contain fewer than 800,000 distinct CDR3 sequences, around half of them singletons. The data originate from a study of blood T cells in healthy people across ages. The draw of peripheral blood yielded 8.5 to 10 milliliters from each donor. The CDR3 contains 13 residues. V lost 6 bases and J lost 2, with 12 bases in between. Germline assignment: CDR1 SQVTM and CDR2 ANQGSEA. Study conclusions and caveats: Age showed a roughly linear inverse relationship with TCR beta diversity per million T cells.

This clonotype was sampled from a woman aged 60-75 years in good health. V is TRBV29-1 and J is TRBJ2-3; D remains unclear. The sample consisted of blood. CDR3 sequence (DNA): TGCAGCGTGGCGAGCGTGTCCACAGATACGCAGTATTTT. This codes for CSVASVSTDTQYF.